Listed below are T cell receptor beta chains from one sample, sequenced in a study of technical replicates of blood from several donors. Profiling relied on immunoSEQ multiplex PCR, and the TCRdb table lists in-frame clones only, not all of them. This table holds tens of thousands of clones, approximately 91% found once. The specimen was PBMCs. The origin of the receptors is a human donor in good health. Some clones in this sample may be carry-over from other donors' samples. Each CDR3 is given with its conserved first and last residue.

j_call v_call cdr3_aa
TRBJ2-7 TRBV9 CASSADSKVREQYF
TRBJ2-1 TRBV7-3 CASSPDRLAGYSRAHEQFF
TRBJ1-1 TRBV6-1 CARRQGGVTEAFF
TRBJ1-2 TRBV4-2 CASKPGQGYYGYTF
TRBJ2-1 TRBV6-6 CASSRLAGGMQFF
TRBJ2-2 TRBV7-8 CASSGRAGVKTGELFF
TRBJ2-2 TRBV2 CASNAGVNTGELFF
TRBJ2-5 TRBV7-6 CASSTHSPPGQRTETQYF
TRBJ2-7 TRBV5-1 CASSLSVMGLSNQYF
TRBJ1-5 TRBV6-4 CASSDSDRGLLSVLGNQPQHF
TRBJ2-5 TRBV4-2 CASSQGRTGQETQYF
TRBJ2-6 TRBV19 CATSIAGVGGANVLTF
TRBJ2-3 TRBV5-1 CASSLAFWVGQALIRTDTQYF
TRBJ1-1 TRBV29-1 CSVGNQGVGTEAFF
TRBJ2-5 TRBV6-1 CASSEDSSGANQETQYF
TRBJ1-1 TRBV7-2 CASTSRPGGEAFF
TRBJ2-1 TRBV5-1 CASSLVGYNEQFF
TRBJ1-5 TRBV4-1 CASSQDYGGTVQPQHF
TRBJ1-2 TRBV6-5 CASSTPGYYGYTF
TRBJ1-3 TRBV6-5 CASSSDRASGNTIYF
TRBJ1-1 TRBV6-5 CASSKNTEAFF
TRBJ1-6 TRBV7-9 CASSADRSTRASPLHF
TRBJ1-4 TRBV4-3 CASSYGSNEKLFF
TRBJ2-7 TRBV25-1 CASSGPEGLASYEQYF
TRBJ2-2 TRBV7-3 CASSKGSGRPPGELFF
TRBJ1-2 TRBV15 CATSITGTGGVSGYTF
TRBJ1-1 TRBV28 CASSFLRTEAFF
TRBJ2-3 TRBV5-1 CASSKDRGSVDTQYF
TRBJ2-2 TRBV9 CASSVKDGHLAGELFF
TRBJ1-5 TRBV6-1 CASSDRAGGPQHF
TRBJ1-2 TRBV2 CASSEGTGYYYGYTF
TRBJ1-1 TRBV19 CASTGATEAFF
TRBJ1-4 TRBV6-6 CASQTDPATNEKLFF
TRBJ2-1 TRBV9 CASSVDEGSGRANEQFF
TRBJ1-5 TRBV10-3 CAISESAGNQPQHF
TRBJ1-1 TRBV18 CASSPPGREATEAFF